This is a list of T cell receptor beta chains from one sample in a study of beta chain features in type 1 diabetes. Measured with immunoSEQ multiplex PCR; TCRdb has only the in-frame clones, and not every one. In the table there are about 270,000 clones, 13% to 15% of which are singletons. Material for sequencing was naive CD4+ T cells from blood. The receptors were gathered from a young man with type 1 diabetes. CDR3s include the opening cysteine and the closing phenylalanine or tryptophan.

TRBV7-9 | CASSSDRGREKLFF
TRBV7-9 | CASGGEDGYTF
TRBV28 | CASSSGGNEQFF
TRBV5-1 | CASSGQGHGYTF
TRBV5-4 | CASSQGDRTEAFF
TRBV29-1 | CSVDTSGSRPDTQYF
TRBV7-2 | CASSFNAGPQHF
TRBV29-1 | CSARGGPTYEQYF
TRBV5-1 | CASSFDSGSYEQYF
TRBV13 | CASSLKDRVTEAFF
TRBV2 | CASRPMSSYNEQFF
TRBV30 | CAWSVSLAGGAYEQYF
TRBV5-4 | CASSPGGAHQLETQYF
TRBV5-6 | CASSGQSPYNEQFF
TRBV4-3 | CASSQGEAYEQYF
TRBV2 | CASSDYRGPRGTDTQYF
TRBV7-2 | CASSSLNEQYF
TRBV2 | CASSGRESPNEQFF
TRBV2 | CASSASGTTGELFF
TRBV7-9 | CASTKAGAWETQYF
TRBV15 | CATSQGAKYEQYF
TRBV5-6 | CASSFTGDQPQHF
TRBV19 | CASTMTSGGRYNEQFF
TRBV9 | CASSVDRGNYGYTF
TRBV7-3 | CASSSFGGSYNEQFF
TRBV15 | CATSRDPGQGAFF
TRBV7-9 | CASSPELAGGYVEQFF
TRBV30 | CAWSLQGEDGYTF
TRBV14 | CASSLRLAGSGELFF
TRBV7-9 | CASSFSGTSGRAKQFF
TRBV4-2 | CASSQGTGAPYDEQFF
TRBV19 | CASSIVGDSYEQYF
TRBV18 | CASSPQGPMTDTEAFF
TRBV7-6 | CASSPTGTDANEQYF
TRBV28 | CASSAPGDPGSDTQYF
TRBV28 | CASSLPPGQVMSGELFF
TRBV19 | CASILGGDNEQFF
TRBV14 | CASSPVMNTEAFF
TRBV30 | CAWSALLRSARETQYF
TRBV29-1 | CSVRENTEAFF
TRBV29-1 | CSATGGQETQYF
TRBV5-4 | CASSFSGTGELFF
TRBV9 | CASSVEPSGIQETQYF
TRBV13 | CASSFGHYEQYF
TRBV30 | CAWGRTGNEKLFF
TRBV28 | CASINGSPYNEQFF
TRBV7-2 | CASSFSAGTNEKLFF
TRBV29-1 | CSDSKGYNYGYTF
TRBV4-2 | CASSQRWTSGRGADNEQFF
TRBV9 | CASSVLGLAGVNEQFF
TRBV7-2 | CASSLRVGENEQFF
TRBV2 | CASSEQGPRYEQYF
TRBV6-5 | CASSYRGEQGYEQYF
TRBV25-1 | CASSPGQGAGEQYF
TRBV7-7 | CASSLRLADGELFF
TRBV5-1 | CASTGDETYNEQFF
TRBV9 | CASSRRMGQGAHEQYF
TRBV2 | CASKPETDTQYF
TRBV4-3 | CASSQDRQGEQYF
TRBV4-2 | CASSLTSGGEETQYF